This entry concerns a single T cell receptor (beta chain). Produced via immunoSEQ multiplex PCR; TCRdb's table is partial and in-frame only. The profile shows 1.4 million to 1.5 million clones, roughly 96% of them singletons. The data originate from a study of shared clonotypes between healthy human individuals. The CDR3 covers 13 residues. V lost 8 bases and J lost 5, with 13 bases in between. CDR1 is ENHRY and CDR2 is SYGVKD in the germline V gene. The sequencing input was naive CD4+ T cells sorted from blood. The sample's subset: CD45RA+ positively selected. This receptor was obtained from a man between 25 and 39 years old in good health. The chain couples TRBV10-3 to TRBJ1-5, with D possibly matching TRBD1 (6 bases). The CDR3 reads CAILNYRDQPQHF. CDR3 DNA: TGTGCCATCTTGAACTACAGGGATCAGCCCCAGCATTTT.